The 26 T cell receptor beta chains below come from one sample, sequenced in a study of T cells in localized non-small cell lung cancer. Measured with immunoSEQ multiplex PCR; TCRdb has only the in-frame clones, and not every one. The sample shows approximately 11,000 clones, about 70% of them seen only once. The sample consisted of peripheral blood, taken before any cancer treatment. The receptor source for this set is a male donor aged 60 or older with stage I lung adenocarcinoma.

This clone was counted a few times. The chain has TRBV7-9 and TRBJ1-2, with unresolved D. The CDR3 totals 13 residues. Germline V gene sequence: CDR1 SEHNR, CDR2 FQNEAQ (reference sequence). V lost 5 bases, J lost 6 bases, and 13 bases lay in between. CDR3 loop: CASSKRVLDGYTF. The CDR3 nucleotides are TGTGCCAGCAGCAAAAGGGTGTTGGATGGCTACACCTTC. Using reference TRBV7-9 and TRBJ1-2 for the parts outside the CDR3, the full variable domain is DTGVSQNPRHKITKRGQNVTFRCDPISEHNRLYWYRQTLGQGPEFLTYFQNEAQLEKSRLLSDRFSAERPKGSFSTLEIQRTEQGDSAMYLCASSKRVLDGYTFGSGTRLTVV.

The chain links TRBV10-3 to TRBJ2-7; TRBD1 is a possible D gene (5 bases). In germline, CDR1 is ENHRY, CDR2 SYGVKD. This CDR3 has 14 residues. The ends were cut back, 0 bases at V and 6 bases at J, with 12 bases in the middle. The CDR3 nucleotides are TGTGCCATCAGTGAGTCTGCGCAGGGCCTCGAGCAGTACTTC. Translating gives CAISESAQGLEQYF.

This clone was recorded once. The chain has TRBV5-4 and TRBJ2-6; D may match TRBD1 or TRBD2 (6 bases each). V was trimmed by 3 bases and J by 1 base, leaving 11 bases between them. Looked up from germline, CDR1 is SGHNT and CDR2 is YYREEE (reference sequence). This CDR3 has 16 amino acids. CDR3 bases: TGTGCCAGCAGCTGGACTACAGGGTCTGGGGCCAACGTCCTGACTTTC. Residues: CASSWTTGSGANVLTF. Full variable domain (remainder filled in from reference TRBV5-4 and TRBJ2-6): ETGVTQSPTHLIKTRGQQVTLRCSSQSGHNTVSWYQQALGQGPQFIFQYYREEENGRGNFPPRFSGLQFPNYSSELNVNALELDDSALYLCASSWTTGSGANVLTFGAGSRLTVL.

This chain links TRBV28 with TRBJ2-7, with a tentative D call TRBD1 (7 bases). CDR1 and CDR2 (germline): MDHEN, SYDVKM. The CDR3 spans 14 residues. Between the trimmed V and J ends, which lost 5 bases and 4 bases, there was a span of 15 bases. CDR3 loop: CASSGSGGKYEQYF. Written as DNA, the CDR3 is TGTGCCAGCAGTGGTTCAGGGGGGAAGTACGAGCAGTACTTC.

There are a few counts of this clone. The V and J genes are TRBV2 and TRBJ1-2; no definite D call. The CDR3 totals 14 residues. Trimming took off 2 bases at V and 3 bases at J, with 10 bases between the two ends. Germline CDR1 reads SNHLY; CDR2 reads FYNNEI. CDR3 sequence reads: CASSELGNDYGYTF. Written as DNA, the CDR3 is TGTGCCAGCAGTGAACTGGGGAACGACTATGGCTACACCTTC.

The CDR3 reads CASSLSEIVEAFF. The CDR3, as DNA: TGTGCCAGCAGCTTATCCGAGATTGTAGAAGCTTTCTTT. The genes are TRBV7-2 and TRBJ1-1; no reliable D call. CDR3 length: 13 residues. CDR1 and CDR2 from the germline V gene are SGHTA and FQGNSA. Trimming pared 2 bases from V and 8 bases from J, leaving 12 bases between.

The gene calls are TRBV6-6 and TRBJ1-5, with D perhaps TRBD1 (6 bases). V gave up 7 bases and J gave up 11 bases, with 15 bases separating them. This CDR3 contains 12 residues. Germline loops: CDR1 MNHNY, CDR2 SVGAGI (reference sequence). CDR3 loop: CASKSDRGAQHF. CDR3 DNA: TGTGCCAGCAAGAGTGATAGGGGGGCCCAGCATTTT.

V gene TRBV9 combines with J gene TRBJ1-3; 7 nucleotides align to TRBD1. This CDR3 comprises 16 residues. The trim removed 0 bases at V and 3 bases at J, leaving 6 bases unmatched. CDR1 is SGDLS and CDR2 is YYNGEE in the germline V gene. The CDR3 here is CASSVGTGDNGNTIYF. Here the CDR3 DNA reads TGTGCCAGCAGCGTAGGTACAGGGGATAATGGAAACACCATATATTTT.

This clone appeared a single time. DNA for the CDR3: TGTGCCAGCAGCTTACGGGGGCCCAGGGGGACCCAGTACTTC. Translation: CASSLRGPRGTQYF. The chain employs TRBV5-6 and TRBJ2-5; D possibly uses TRBD1 or TRBD2 (6 bases each). Deletions cut 2 bases from V and 7 bases from J, with 15 bases between. This CDR3 spans 14 amino acids. Germline V lookup: CDR1 SGHDT, CDR2 YYEEEE.

This clone was found a few times. The CDR3 protein is CASSFVGGTEAFF. The CDR3 coding sequence is TGTGCCAGCAGCTTTGTAGGAGGCACTGAAGCTTTCTTT. The gene calls are TRBV5-8 and TRBJ1-1, with D hard to call. Trimming pared 2 bases from V and 4 bases from J, leaving 9 bases between. The CDR3 covers 13 residues. CDR1 is SGHTS, CDR2 YDEGEE, per germline.

CDR3 residues: CASSTNYEQYF. CDR3 DNA sequence: TGTGCCAGCAGTACAAATTACGAGCAGTACTTC. This rearrangement joins TRBV6-6 to TRBJ2-7; unclear D gene. The CDR3 has 11 residues. V was cut by 5 bases and J by 4 bases, with 6 bases left in between. Germline V gene data show CDR1 as MNHNY and CDR2 as SVGAGI (reference sequence).

The sample holds one count of this clone. The genes are TRBV5-1 and TRBJ1-2; 9 bases match TRBD1. The CDR3 is made up of 14 amino acids. Per germline, CDR1 SGHRS and CDR2 YFSETQ. The V gene end was trimmed by 4 bases and the J gene end by 8 bases; junction bases not matched to a gene: 9. CDR3 residues: CASSLGTGMGGYTF. In nucleotides, the CDR3 is TGCGCCAGCAGCCTAGGGACAGGGATGGGCGGCTACACCTTC.

V is TRBV28 and J is TRBJ1-2; D is perhaps TRBD1 (5 bases). Germline CDR1 MDHEN, CDR2 SYDVKM. V was shortened by 6 bases and J by 5 bases, with 16 bases between the two germline ends. This CDR3 has 14 residues. CDR3 amino acids: CASRILEGHYGYTF. The DNA for the CDR3 is TGTGCCAGCAGGATCCTCGAGGGGCATTATGGCTACACCTTC.

Judged by abundance, this clone is large. The V and J genes are TRBV5-4 and TRBJ1-1, with D perhaps TRBD1 (5 bases). This CDR3 has 13 amino acids. The germline V gene has CDR1 SGHNT and CDR2 YYREEE (reference sequence). V was trimmed by 5 bases and J by 3 bases, leaving 11 bases between them. The CDR3 region is CASRRGEDTEAFF. CDR3 nucleotide sequence: TGTGCCAGCAGGCGGGGGGAGGACACTGAAGCTTTCTTT.

This clone came up once. This rearrangement joins TRBV18 to TRBJ1-4; 7 bases are shared with TRBD1. CDR1 is KGHSH, CDR2 LQKENI, per germline. The CDR3 covers 14 residues. The V gene end was trimmed by 0 bases and the J gene end by 7 bases; junction bases not matched to a gene: 2. CDR3 coding DNA: TGTGCCAGCTCACCACCTCCAGGGGGTGAAAAACTGTTTTTT. Translation gives CASSPPPGGEKLFF.

The gene calls are TRBV7-2 and TRBJ2-2, with 10 bases aligning to TRBD1. CDR3 size: 15 residues. Germline-derived CDR1 and CDR2 are SGHTA and FQGNSA. Trimming cost V 2 bases and J 5 bases; bases outside gene matches: 2. The CDR3 sequence is CASSLRTGGTGELFF. CDR3 in DNA: TGTGCCAGCAGCTTAAGGACAGGGGGTACCGGGGAGCTGTTTTTT.

V gene TRBV7-2 combines with J gene TRBJ2-7; 12 positions match TRBD2. In germline, CDR1 is SGHTA, CDR2 FQGNSA. V lost 1 base to trimming and J lost 3 bases; unmatched junction nucleotides: 1. The CDR3 length is 15 residues. This CDR3 reads CASSLGTSGDYEQYF. The CDR3 coding sequence is TGTGCCAGCAGCTTAGGGACTAGCGGGGACTACGAGCAGTACTTC. The full variable domain, with the rest looked up from reference TRBV7-2 and TRBJ2-7, is GAGVSQSPSNKVTEKGKDVELRCDPISGHTALYWYRQSLGQGLEFLIYFQGNSAPDKSGLPSDRFSAERTGGSVSTLTIQRTQQEDSAVYLCASSLGTSGDYEQYFGPGTRLTVT.

This clone occurred a few times. One junction end disagrees with the germline gene, perhaps due to a read error. V usage is TRBV4-3 and J usage is TRBJ1-4; no reliable D call. The CDR3 runs 15 residues. The germline V gene has CDR1 LGHNA and CDR2 YSLEER. As DNA, the CDR3 is TGCGCCAGCAGCCACGATCCCACCGGGAATGGAAAACTGTTTTTT. Encoded protein: CASSHDPTGNGKLFF.

DNA for the CDR3: TGTGCCAGCAGCTTAGTAAGCGGGGGGTACAATGAGCAGTTCTTC. It yields the protein CASSLVSGGYNEQFF. This chain connects TRBV7-2 to TRBJ2-1, with 9 bases that match TRBD2. Germline-derived CDR1 and CDR2 are SGHTA and FQGNSA. The V and J ends lost 1 base and 4 bases, in that order; junction bases with no gene match: 2. This CDR3 comprises 15 residues.

Concerning this clone itself: A read error may explain this, as a much larger clone is one base away. V usage is TRBV6-5 and J usage is TRBJ1-5; weak D call: TRBD1 (6 bases). V was clipped by 4 bases and J by 4 bases, with 8 bases between them. CDR1 is MNHEY, CDR2 SVGAGI, per germline. The CDR3 runs to 13 residues. Written as DNA, the CDR3 is TGTGCCAGCAGTTCAACAGGGAATCAGCCCCAGCATTTT. It is translated as CASSSTGNQPQHF.

This clone was found once. The rearrangement uses TRBV7-2 and TRBJ1-6; D not certain. Germline V gene data show CDR1 as SGHTA and CDR2 as FQGNSA. CDR3 length equals 14 residues. V shed 6 bases and J shed 8 bases, with 14 bases lying between them. The CDR3 region has the DNA TGTGCCAGCAGTCGGCGAAGGGATCATTCACCCCTCCACTTT. As protein: CASSRRRDHSPLHF.

V gene TRBV6-1 combines with J gene TRBJ2-1; D is undetermined. The germline gives CDR1 MNHNS, CDR2 SASEGT. There are 11 residues in the CDR3. V lost 8 bases to trimming and J lost 2 bases, with 4 bases between them. The CDR3 here is CASRAYNEQFF. CDR3 nucleotide sequence: TGTGCCAGCCGGGCCTACAATGAGCAGTTCTTC.

The V call is TRBV7-9, the J call TRBJ2-1; D is undetermined. With 10 bases removed from V and 9 bases from J, the gap between germline ends came to 7 bases. The germline CDR1 and CDR2 sequences are SEHNR and FQNEAQ (reference sequence). CDR3 size: 9 residues. Here the CDR3 reads CAIGAEQFF. The CDR3 coding sequence is TGTGCCATCGGAGCTGAGCAGTTCTTC.

The genes are TRBV5-1 and TRBJ2-2, with no clear D. The germline V gene has CDR1 SGHRS and CDR2 YFSETQ. V lost 5 bases and J 6 bases, leaving 14 bases between the germline ends. CDR3 length: 14 residues. The CDR3: CASRDRSGAGELFF. CDR3 nucleotide sequence: TGCGCCAGCAGGGATAGATCCGGAGCCGGGGAGCTGTTTTTT.

The V gene is TRBV4-3, the J gene TRBJ1-2; D ambiguous. The length of the CDR3 is 17 residues. The germline V gene has CDR1 LGHNA and CDR2 YSLEER. The V gene lost 0 bases and the J gene lost 7 bases, with 21 bases spanning the gap. CDR3 region: CASSQDRWTARIGGYTF. The CDR3 DNA sequence: TGCGCCAGCAGCCAAGACCGGTGGACTGCCCGCATTGGTGGCTACACCTTC.

The chain carries TRBV2 and TRBJ2-1; TRBD2 matches 8 bases. This CDR3 spans 12 amino acids. The V gene's germline CDR1 is SNHLY and CDR2 FYNNEI. Trimming took 5 bases from V and 13 from J; bases not matched to a gene: 7. The CDR3 coding sequence is TGTGCCAGCAGTAGCCAGCGGGGGTCACAGTTCTTC. Translation gives CASSSQRGSQFF.